This T cell receptor beta chain was sequenced during a study of beta chain features in type 1 diabetes. Study-level background: The samples had roughly 110,000,000 sorted cells examined in all.

Of the isolated RNA, all was reverse transcribed, and so the sequenced material was expressed TCRB transcripts. Generated by immunoSEQ multiplex PCR, the TCRdb table keeps only in-frame clones and is missing some. The sample contains hundreds of thousands of clones, 15% of which appear only once. Regarding the study as a whole: Compared to healthy donors, patients appeared to have naive, central memory and Treg TCRB repertoires that were more alike.

V was shortened by 3 bases and J by 1 base, with 10 bases between the two germline ends. There are 15 residues in the CDR3. The V gene's germline CDR1 is MGHRA and CDR2 YSYEKL. A CD45RO/CCR7/CD25/CD127/CD95/CD27 panel sorted naive, central memory, regulatory and stem cell-like memory CD4+ cells. With regard to this clone: Antigen unknown.

The gene calls are TRBV4-1 and TRBJ2-4; possibly TRBD1 or TRBD2 for D (5 bases each). This clonotype was sampled from a man aged 18-30 years in good health. The sequencing sample was made of naive CD4+ T cells from blood. As DNA, the CDR3 is TGCGCCAGCAGCCAGTTGTGGGGGGCCAAAAACATTCAGTACTTC. Amino acid sequence: CASSQLWGAKNIQYF.